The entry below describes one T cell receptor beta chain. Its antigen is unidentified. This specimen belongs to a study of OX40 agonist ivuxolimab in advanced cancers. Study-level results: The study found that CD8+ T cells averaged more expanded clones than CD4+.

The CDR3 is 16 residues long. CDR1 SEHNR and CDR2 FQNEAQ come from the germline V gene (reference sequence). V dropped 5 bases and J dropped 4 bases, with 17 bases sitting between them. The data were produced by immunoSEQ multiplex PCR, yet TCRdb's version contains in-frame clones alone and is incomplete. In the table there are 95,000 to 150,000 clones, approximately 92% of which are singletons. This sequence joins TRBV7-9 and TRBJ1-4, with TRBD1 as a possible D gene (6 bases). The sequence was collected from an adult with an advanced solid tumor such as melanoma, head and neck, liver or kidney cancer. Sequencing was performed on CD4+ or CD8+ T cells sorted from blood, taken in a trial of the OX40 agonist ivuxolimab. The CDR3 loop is CASSLPSGQINEKLFF. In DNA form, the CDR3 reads TGTGCCAGCAGCCTCCCTTCGGGACAAATTAATGAAAAACTGTTTTTT.